This T cell receptor beta chain appears in the sequencing data of a study of cytomegalovirus exposure and HLA in healthy donors. In the case of this clone: Its matching antigen is unknown.

Study-wide results and caveats: Association of fewer than 20,000 TCR beta sequences with HLA alleles was found at 0.05 false discovery rate in a later analysis.

PCR involved 60 Vbeta and 13 Jbeta primers. Produced via immunoSEQ multiplex PCR; TCRdb's table is partial and in-frame only. Of 100,000 to 150,000 clones in the sample, roughly four fifths were seen once. The CDR3 sequence is 13 residues long. The V gene's germline CDR1 is SQVTM and CDR2 ANQGSEA. Trimming stripped 0 bases from V and 1 base from J, with 7 bases between. Specimen: PBMCs. The sequence derives from a woman aged 35 to 49 in good health and CMV-seropositive. V and J are TRBV29-1 and TRBJ2-7; D remains ambiguous. The CDR3: CSVEDLYSYEQYF. CDR3 nucleotides: TGCAGCGTTGAAGATCTATATTCCTACGAGCAGTACTTC.